The sequence of this T cell receptor (beta chain) was determined in a study of T cell responses to AZD1222 COVID-19 vaccine. Profiled with immunoSEQ multiplex PCR; TCRdb holds only in-frame clones, not every one. The sample has more than 50,000 clones; roughly 90% are singletons. Trimming removed 5 bases from V and 2 bases from J; junction bases left unmatched: 7. The CDR3 has 16 amino acids. From germline, CDR1 is MDHEN and CDR2 SYDVKM. Study-wide results and limits: AZD1222 recipients seropositive at baseline numbered only five to seven.

Worth noting for this clone: Antigen specificity is unknown.

J is TRBJ2-4 and V is TRBV28; 9 nucleotides align to TRBD1. The sequence was collected from an adult who received the AZD1222 COVID-19 vaccine. Sequences were derived from peripheral blood, sampled 28 days after the second AZD1222 dose. CDR3 DNA: TGTGCCAGCAGTCCCTCCGGGACAGGGACCAAAAACATTCAGTACTTC. Its translation: CASSPSGTGTKNIQYF.